The 7 T cell receptor beta chains listed next were all sequenced from one sample in a study of blood T cell repertoires in COVID-19. Only in-frame clones appear in the TCRdb table, and some are missing; sequencing was by immunoSEQ multiplex PCR. The top ten clones hold over 1.5% of a sample with about 480,000 clones, more than 75% of them seen once. The sequencing sample was made of PBMCs or T cells enriched from blood (not recorded which). The receptors stem from a woman between 35 and 50 years old who had recovered from COVID-19.

This chain uses TRBV5-6 with TRBJ2-2; TRBD1 matches 8 bases. V shed 4 bases and J 4 bases; nucleotides not matched to a gene: 3. The CDR3 is 14 residues long. The germline V gene has CDR1 SGHDT and CDR2 YYEEEE. CDR3 residues: CASSRTGTTGELFF. The CDR3 nucleotides are TGTGCCAGCAGCCGGACAGGGACCACCGGGGAGCTGTTTTTT.

This chain links TRBV10-3 with TRBJ2-7; 9 bases fit TRBD1. V shed 6 bases, J shed 1 base, and the junction held 10 bases outside the gene matches. CDR3 length equals 16 residues. Germline V gene lookup returns CDR1 ENHRY and CDR2 SYGVKD. CDR3 DNA: TGTGCCATCAGCCCCGTCTCCGGGACAGGGTCCTACGAGCAGTACTTC. Its protein product is CAISPVSGTGSYEQYF.

The genes are TRBV30 and TRBJ1-1; no reliable D call. Looked up from germline, CDR1 is GTSNPN and CDR2 is SVGIG (reference sequence). Trimming removed 3 bases from V and 3 bases from J, with 5 bases in between. The CDR3 runs 11 residues. CDR3 sequence: CAWRGDTEAFF. CDR3 DNA: TGTGCCTGGAGGGGCGACACTGAAGCTTTCTTT.

In regard to this clone: The sample contains more than one DNA sequence encoding this CDR3. The rearrangement uses TRBV7-9 and TRBJ2-7; TRBD1 aligns across 9 bases. Germline trimming cut 6 bases from V and 2 bases from J; bases unmatched to any gene: 5. CDR3 length: 14 residues. Germline CDR1 and CDR2: SEHNR and FQNEAQ (reference sequence). Here the CDR3 DNA reads TGTGCCAGCAGTTCCGGGACAGGGACCTACGAGCAGTACTTC. Translating gives CASSSGTGTYEQYF.

The rearrangement joins TRBV18 to TRBJ2-5; D might be TRBD2 (6 bases). Trimming cost V 2 bases and J 1 base, with 11 bases left between them. The CDR3 is made up of 15 amino acids. The germline CDR1 and CDR2 sequences are KGHSH and LQKENI. CDR3 amino acids: CASSPMEGIQETQYF. CDR3 DNA sequence: TGTGCCAGCTCACCAATGGAGGGAATCCAAGAGACCCAGTACTTC.

The chain recombines TRBV13 with TRBJ1-1; D call uncertain. Trimming pared 1 base from V and 2 bases from J, leaving 5 bases between. Germline V CDR1 and CDR2: PRHDT, FYEKMQ (reference sequence). The CDR3 loop spans 13 amino acids. This CDR3 is CASSLVINTEAFF. DNA of the CDR3: TGTGCCAGCAGCTTAGTTATAAACACTGAAGCTTTCTTT. The variable domain in full, completed from reference TRBV13 and TRBJ1-1, reads AAGVIQSPRHLIKEKRETATLKCYPIPRHDTVYWYQQGPGQDPQFLISFYEKMQSDKGSIPDRFSAQQFSDYHSELNMSSLELGDSALYFCASSLVINTEAFFGQGTRLTVV.

The chain has TRBV13 and TRBJ2-7, with TRBD2 matching 8 bases. With 1 base clipped from V and 3 bases from J, the junction kept 8 bases outside the gene matches. This CDR3 has 16 residues. In germline, CDR1 is PRHDT, CDR2 FYEKMQ (reference sequence). The CDR3 DNA follows: TGTGCCAGCAGCTTAGTTGGTAGCGGGATGGTCTACGAGCAGTACTTC. Translated, it gives CASSLVGSGMVYEQYF. Full variable domain (remainder filled in from reference TRBV13 and TRBJ2-7): AAGVIQSPRHLIKEKRETATLKCYPIPRHDTVYWYQQGPGQDPQFLISFYEKMQSDKGSIPDRFSAQQFSDYHSELNMSSLELGDSALYFCASSLVGSGMVYEQYFGPGTRLTVT.